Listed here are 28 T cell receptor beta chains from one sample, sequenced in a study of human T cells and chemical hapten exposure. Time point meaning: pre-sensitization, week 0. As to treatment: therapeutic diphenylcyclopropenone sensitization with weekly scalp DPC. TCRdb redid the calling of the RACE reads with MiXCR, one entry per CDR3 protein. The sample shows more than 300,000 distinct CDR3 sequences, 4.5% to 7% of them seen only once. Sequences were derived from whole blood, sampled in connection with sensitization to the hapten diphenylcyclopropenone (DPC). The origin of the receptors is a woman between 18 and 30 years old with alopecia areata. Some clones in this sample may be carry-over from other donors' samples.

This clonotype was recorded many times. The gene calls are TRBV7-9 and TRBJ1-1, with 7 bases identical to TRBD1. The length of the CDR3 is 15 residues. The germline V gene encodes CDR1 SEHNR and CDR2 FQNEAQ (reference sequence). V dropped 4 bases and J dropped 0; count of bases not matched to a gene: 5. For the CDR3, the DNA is TGTGCCAGCAGCTCGAACAGGGGACTGAACACTGAAGCTTTCTTT. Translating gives CASSSNRGLNTEAFF.

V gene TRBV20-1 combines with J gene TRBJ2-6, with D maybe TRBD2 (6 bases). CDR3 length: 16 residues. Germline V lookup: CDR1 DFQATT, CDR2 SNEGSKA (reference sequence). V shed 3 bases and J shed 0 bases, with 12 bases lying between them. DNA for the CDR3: TGCAGTGCTAGGGGGGACTCTTCCTCTGGGGCCAACGTCCTGACTTTC. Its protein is CSARGDSSSGANVLTF.

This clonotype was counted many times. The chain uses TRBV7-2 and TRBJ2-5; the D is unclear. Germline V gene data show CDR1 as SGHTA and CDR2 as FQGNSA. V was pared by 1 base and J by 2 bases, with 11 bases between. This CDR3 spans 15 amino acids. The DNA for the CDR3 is TGTGCCAGCAGCTTAGTGGTACAGCCGCAAGAGACCCAGTACTTC. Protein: CASSLVVQPQETQYF.

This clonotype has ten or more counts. CDR3 in DNA: TGTGCCAGCAGCTCCCGAAATACGCAGTATTTT. This encodes CASSSRNTQYF. This sequence joins TRBV7-2 and TRBJ2-3; D unclear. Trimming pared 4 bases from V and 7 bases from J, leaving 6 bases between. The CDR3 spans 11 residues. The germline V gene has CDR1 SGHTA and CDR2 FQGNSA. The full variable domain, rest sourced from reference TRBV7-2 and TRBJ2-3, is GAGVSQSPSNKVTEKGKDVELRCDPISGHTALYWYRQSLGQGLEFLIYFQGNSAPDKSGLPSDRFSAERTGGSVSTLTIQRTQQEDSAVYLCASSSRNTQYFGPGTRLTVL.

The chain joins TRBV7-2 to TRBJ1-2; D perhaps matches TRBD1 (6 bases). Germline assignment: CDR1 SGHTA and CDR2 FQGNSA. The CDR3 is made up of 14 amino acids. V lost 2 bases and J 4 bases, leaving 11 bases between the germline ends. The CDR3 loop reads CASSLLQGPYGYTF. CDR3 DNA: TGTGCCAGCAGCTTATTACAGGGACCCTATGGCTACACCTTC.

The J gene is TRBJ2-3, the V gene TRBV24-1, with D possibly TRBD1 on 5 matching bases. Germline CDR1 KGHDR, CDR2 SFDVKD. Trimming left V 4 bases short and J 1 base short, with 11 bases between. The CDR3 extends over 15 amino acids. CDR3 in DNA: TGTGCCACCAGTGACAACTGGGGCGGCACAGATACGCAGTATTTT. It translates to CATSDNWGGTDTQYF.

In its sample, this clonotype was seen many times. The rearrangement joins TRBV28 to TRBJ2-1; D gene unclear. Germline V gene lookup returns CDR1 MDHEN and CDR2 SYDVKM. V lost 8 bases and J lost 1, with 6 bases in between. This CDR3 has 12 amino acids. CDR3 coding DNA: TGTGCCAGCGGGGTATCCTACAATGAGCAGTTCTTC. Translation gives CASGVSYNEQFF.

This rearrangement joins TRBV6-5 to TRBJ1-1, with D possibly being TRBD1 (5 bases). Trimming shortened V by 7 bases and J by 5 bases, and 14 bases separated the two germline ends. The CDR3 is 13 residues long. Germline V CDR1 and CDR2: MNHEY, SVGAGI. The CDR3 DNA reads TGTGCCAGCAACGGCCCTGGGGGAACTGAAGCTTTCTTT. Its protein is CASNGPGGTEAFF.

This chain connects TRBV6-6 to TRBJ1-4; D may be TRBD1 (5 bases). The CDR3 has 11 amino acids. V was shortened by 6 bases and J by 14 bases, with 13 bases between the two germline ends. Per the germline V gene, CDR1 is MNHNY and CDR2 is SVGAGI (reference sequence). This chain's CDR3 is CASSPGQRLFF. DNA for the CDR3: TGTGCCAGCAGCCCTGGACAAAGGCTGTTTTTT.

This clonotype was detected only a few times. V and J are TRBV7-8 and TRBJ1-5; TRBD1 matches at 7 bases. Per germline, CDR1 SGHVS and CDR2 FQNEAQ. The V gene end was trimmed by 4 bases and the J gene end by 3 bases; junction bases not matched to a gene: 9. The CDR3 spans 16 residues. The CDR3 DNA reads TGTGCCAGCAGCTATGCCGGGACAGTCATCAATCAGCCCCAGCATTTT. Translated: CASSYAGTVINQPQHF.

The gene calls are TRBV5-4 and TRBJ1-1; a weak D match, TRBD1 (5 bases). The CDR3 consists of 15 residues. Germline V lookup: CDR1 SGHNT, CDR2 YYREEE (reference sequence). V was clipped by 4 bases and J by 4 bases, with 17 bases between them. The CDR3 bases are TGTGCCAGCAGCCCCCCGGGGGGTAGGGCCACTGAAGCTTTCTTT. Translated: CASSPPGGRATEAFF.

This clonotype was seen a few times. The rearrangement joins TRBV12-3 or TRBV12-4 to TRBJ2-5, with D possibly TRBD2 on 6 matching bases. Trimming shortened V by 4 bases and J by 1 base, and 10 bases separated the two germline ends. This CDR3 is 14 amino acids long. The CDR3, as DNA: TGTGCCAGCAGTTCCGGGACTTTCCAAGAGACCCAGTACTTC. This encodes CASSSGTFQETQYF.

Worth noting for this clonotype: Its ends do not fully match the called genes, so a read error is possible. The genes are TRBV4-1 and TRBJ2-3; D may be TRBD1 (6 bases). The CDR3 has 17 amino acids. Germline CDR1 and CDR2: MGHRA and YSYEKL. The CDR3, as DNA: TGCGCCAGCGGCCAAAAAACTCAGGGGTATAGCACAGATACGCAGTATTTT. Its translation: CASGQKTQGYSTDTQYF.

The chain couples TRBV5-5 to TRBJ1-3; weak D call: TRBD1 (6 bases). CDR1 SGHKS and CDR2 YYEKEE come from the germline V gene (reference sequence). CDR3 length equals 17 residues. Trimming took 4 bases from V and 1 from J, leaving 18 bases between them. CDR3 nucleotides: TGTGCCAGCAGCCGTCAGGGGCTCGGTGGGTCTGGAAACACCATATATTTT. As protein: CASSRQGLGGSGNTIYF.

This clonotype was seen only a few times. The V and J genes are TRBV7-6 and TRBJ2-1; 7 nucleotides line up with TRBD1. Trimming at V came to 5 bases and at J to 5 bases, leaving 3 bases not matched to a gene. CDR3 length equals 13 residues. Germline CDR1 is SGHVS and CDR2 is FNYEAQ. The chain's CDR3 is CASSPQGNNEQFF. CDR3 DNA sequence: TGTGCCAGCAGCCCACAGGGGAACAATGAGCAGTTCTTC. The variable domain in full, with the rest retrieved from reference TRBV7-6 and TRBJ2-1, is GAGVSQSPRYKVTKRGQDVALRCDPISGHVSLYWYRQALGQGPEFLTYFNYEAQQDKSGLPNDRFSAERPEGSISTLTIQRTEQRDSAMYRCASSPQGNNEQFFGPGTRLTVL.

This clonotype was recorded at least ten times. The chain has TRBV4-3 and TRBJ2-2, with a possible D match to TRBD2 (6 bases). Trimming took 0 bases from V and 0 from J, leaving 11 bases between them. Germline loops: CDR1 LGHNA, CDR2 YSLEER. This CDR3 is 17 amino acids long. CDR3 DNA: TGCGCCAGCAGCCAAGAAATCGGACTAACGAACACCGGGGAGCTGTTTTTT. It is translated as CASSQEIGLTNTGELFF.

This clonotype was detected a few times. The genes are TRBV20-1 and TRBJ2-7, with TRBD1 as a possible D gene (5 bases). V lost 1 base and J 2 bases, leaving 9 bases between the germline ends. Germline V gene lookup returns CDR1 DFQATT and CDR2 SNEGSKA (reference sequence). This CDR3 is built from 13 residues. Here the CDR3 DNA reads TGCAGTGCTAGAGTGGGGCAGGCCTACGAGCAGTACTTC. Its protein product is CSARVGQAYEQYF.

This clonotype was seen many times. The chain's CDR3 is CASSPQTSINDNEQFF. The DNA for the CDR3 is TGCGCCAGCAGCCCCCAGACCTCAATAAATGACAATGAGCAGTTCTTC. The chain joins TRBV5-1 to TRBJ2-1; D uncertain. CDR1 is SGHRS and CDR2 is YFSETQ in the germline V gene. Trimming removed 4 bases at V and 5 bases at J, with 19 bases between. The CDR3 spans 16 residues.

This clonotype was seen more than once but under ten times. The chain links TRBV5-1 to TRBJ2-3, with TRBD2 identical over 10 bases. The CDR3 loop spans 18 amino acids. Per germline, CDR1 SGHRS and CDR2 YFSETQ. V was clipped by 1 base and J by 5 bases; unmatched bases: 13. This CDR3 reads CASSLSTAQRGGRDTQYF. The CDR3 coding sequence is TGCGCCAGCAGCTTGTCGACGGCCCAGCGGGGGGGCCGAGATACGCAGTATTTT.

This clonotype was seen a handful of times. CDR3 protein: CASTTGVNQPQHF. CDR3 DNA sequence: TGTGCCAGCACGACAGGAGTCAATCAGCCCCAGCATTTT. The J gene is TRBJ1-5, the V gene TRBV18, with a weak D call TRBD1 (6 bases). There are 13 residues in the CDR3. Trimming left V 8 bases short and J 3 bases short, with 11 bases between. Germline assignment: CDR1 KGHSH and CDR2 LQKENI.

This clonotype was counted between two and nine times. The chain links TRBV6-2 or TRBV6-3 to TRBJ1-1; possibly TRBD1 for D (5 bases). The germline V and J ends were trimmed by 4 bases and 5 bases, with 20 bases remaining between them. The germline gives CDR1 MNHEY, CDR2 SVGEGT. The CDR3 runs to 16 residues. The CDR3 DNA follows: TGTGCCAGCAGTTTACACCGGCAGGCACAGGTGACTGAAGCTTTCTTT. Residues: CASSLHRQAQVTEAFF.

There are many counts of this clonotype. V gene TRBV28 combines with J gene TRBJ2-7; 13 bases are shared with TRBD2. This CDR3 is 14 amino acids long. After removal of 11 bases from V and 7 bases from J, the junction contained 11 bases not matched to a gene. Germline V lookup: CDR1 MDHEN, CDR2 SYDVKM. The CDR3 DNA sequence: TGTGCCGCCCGACTAGCGGGGGGAGGTGGGGAGCAGTACTTC. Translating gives CAARLAGGGGEQYF.

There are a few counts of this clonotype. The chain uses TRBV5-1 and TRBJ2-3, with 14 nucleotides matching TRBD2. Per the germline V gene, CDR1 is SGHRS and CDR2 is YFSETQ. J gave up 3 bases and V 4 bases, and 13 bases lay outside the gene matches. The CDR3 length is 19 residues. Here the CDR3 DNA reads TGCGCCAGCAGCCTGGTAGGACTAGCGGGGGGCATTGGGACAGATACGCAGTATTTT. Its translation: CASSLVGLAGGIGTDTQYF.

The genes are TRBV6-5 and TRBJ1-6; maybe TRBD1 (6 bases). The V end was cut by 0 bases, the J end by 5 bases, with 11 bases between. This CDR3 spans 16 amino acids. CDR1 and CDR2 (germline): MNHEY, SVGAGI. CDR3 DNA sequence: TGTGCCAGCAGTTACTCCCGGGGACACAATAATTCACCCCTCCACTTT. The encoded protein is CASSYSRGHNNSPLHF.

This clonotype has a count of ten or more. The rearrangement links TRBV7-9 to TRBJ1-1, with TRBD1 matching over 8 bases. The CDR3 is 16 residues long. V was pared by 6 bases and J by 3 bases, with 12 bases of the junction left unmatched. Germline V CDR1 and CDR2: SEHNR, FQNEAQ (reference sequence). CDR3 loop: CASRQNPAGGHTEAFF. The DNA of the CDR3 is TGTGCCAGCAGACAAAACCCCGCAGGGGGCCACACTGAAGCTTTCTTT.

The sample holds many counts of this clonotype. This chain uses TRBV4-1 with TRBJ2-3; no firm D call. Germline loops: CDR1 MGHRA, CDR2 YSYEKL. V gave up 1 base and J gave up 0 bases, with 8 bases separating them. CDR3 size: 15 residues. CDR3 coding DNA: TGCGCCAGCAGCCAAGTCGGTGCTAGCACAGATACGCAGTATTTT. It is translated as CASSQVGASTDTQYF.

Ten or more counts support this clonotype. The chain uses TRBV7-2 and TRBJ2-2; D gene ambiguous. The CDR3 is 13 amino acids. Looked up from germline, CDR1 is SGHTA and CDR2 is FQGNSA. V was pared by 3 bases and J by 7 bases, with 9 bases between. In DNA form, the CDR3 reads TGTGCCAGCAGCTTTTTGTTGCACGGGGAGCTGTTTTTT. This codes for CASSFLLHGELFF. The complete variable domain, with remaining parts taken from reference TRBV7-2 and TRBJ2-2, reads GAGVSQSPSNKVTEKGKDVELRCDPISGHTALYWYRQSLGQGLEFLIYFQGNSAPDKSGLPSDRFSAERTGGSVSTLTIQRTQQEDSAVYLCASSFLLHGELFFGEGSRLTVL.

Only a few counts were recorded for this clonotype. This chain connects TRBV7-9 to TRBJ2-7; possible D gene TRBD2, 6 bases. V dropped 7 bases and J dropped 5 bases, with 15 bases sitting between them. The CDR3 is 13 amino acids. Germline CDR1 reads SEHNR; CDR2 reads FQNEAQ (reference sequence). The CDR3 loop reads CASIAGISNEQYF. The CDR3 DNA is TGTGCCAGCATTGCGGGGATTAGTAACGAGCAGTACTTC.